The 18 T cell receptor beta chains below all came from one sample that was sequenced in a study of shared T cell receptors in the human thymus. The table came from immunoSEQ multiplex PCR; TCRdb's copy has only in-frame clones and leaves some out. Seen here are hundreds of thousands of clones, around 87% observed once, and the top ten hold 0.0085% to 0.012%. These same data were also listed under a study on human thymus T cells.

The specimen sequenced was thymocytes. The receptors derive from a boy less than two years old with a congenital heart defect.

This chain connects TRBV7-5 to TRBJ2-3; the table names TRBD1, a call not compared with the DNA. TRBV7-5 is reported as a pseudogene. The CDR3 totals 15 residues. Here the CDR3 reads CVRSLEGAATDTQYF. For the CDR3, the DNA is TGTGTCAGAAGCTTAGAGGGGGCCGCAACAGATACGCAGTATTTT.

The rearrangement joins TRBV12-5 to TRBJ2-1, with D tentatively TRBD1 (6 bases). V lost 5 bases and J 4 bases, leaving 27 bases between the germline ends. Germline V gene data show CDR1 as LGHNT and CDR2 as FRNRAP. CDR3 size: 19 residues. CDR3 region: CASGPQMDSRWEPYNEQFF. The CDR3 region has the DNA TGTGCTAGTGGTCCCCAGATGGACAGTCGGTGGGAGCCTTACAATGAGCAGTTCTTC.

The chain is built from TRBV5-1 and TRBJ2-1; 7 bases line up with TRBD1. This CDR3 contains 16 residues. After removal of 1 base from V and 9 bases from J, the junction contained 13 bases not matched to a gene. CDR1 SGHRS and CDR2 YFSETQ come from the germline V gene. This chain's CDR3 is CASSLQGGRVASEQFF. The CDR3 DNA reads TGCGCCAGCAGCTTGCAAGGGGGCAGAGTTGCAAGTGAGCAGTTCTTC.

The V gene is TRBV29-1, the J gene TRBJ1-2, with D unclear. The CDR3 extends over 12 amino acids. Trimming shortened V by 7 bases and J by 6 bases, and 15 bases separated the two germline ends. Germline assignment: CDR1 SQVTM and CDR2 ANQGSEA. The DNA of the CDR3 is TGCAGCGGGCTGAGCTATGAGGATGGCTACACCTTC. This encodes CSGLSYEDGYTF.

This rearrangement joins TRBV4-3 to TRBJ2-1, with 7 bases lining up with TRBD1. V trimming: 0 bases; J trimming: 5 bases; junction bases outside the gene matches: 10. Germline V gene data show CDR1 as LGHNA and CDR2 as YSLEER. This CDR3 spans 17 amino acids. The DNA of the CDR3 is TGCGCCAGCAGCCAAGACACCAGGACAGGCGCCCACAATGAGCAGTTCTTC. It is translated as CASSQDTRTGAHNEQFF.

J is TRBJ2-1 and V is TRBV27; D might be TRBD1 (6 bases). The CDR3 has 14 amino acids. Germline CDR1 MNHEY, CDR2 SMNVEV (reference sequence). As DNA, the CDR3 is TGTGCGAGCCAGATACAGGGAACCTACAATGAGCAGTTCTTC. Protein product: CASQIQGTYNEQFF.

This sequence joins TRBV19 and TRBJ1-3; 7 bases fit TRBD1. V was clipped by 5 bases and J by 3 bases; unmatched bases: 4. CDR1 is LNHDA and CDR2 is SQIVND in the germline V gene (reference sequence). This CDR3 is 14 amino acids long. The DNA of the CDR3 is TGTGCCAGTAGTGGGAACAGGGGTGGAAACACCATATATTTT. Its translation: CASSGNRGGNTIYF. Filled out from reference TRBV19 and TRBJ1-3, the complete variable domain reads DGGITQSPKYLFRKEGQNVTLSCEQNLNHDAMYWYRQDPGQGLRLIYYSQIVNDFQKGDIAEGYSVSREKKESFPLTVTSAQKNPTAFYLCASSGNRGGNTIYFGEGSWLTVV.

The gene calls are TRBV7-9 and TRBJ1-2; TRBD1 agrees at 8 bases. The CDR3 length is 12 residues. J lost 9 bases, V lost 5 bases, and 5 bases had no gene match. CDR1 is SEHNR and CDR2 is FQNEAQ in the germline V gene (reference sequence). CDR3 DNA: TGTGCCAGCAGCCACGGACAGGGAAGCTACACCTTC. Translation: CASSHGQGSYTF. The whole variable domain, filled in from reference TRBV7-9 and TRBJ1-2, reads DTGVSQNPRHKITKRGQNVTFRCDPISEHNRLYWYRQTLGQGPEFLTYFQNEAQLEKSRLLSDRFSAERPKGSFSTLEIQRTEQGDSAMYLCASSHGQGSYTFGSGTRLTVV.

The chain couples TRBV6-1 to TRBJ2-6; no clear D gene. From germline, CDR1 is MNHNS and CDR2 SASEGT. V lost 7 bases, J lost 0 bases, and 7 bases lay in between. The CDR3 is 14 residues long. CDR3 protein: CASTIPSGANVLTF. CDR3 nucleotide sequence: TGTGCCAGCACTATACCCTCTGGGGCCAACGTCCTGACTTTC.

The rearrangement links TRBV14 to TRBJ2-5, with D possibly TRBD1 on 6 matching bases. Germline V CDR1 and CDR2: SGHDN, FVKESK. Trimming took off 1 base at V and 5 bases at J, with 14 bases between the two ends. The CDR3 totals 15 residues. The DNA of the CDR3 is TGTGCCAGCAGCCAAGTCCCCAGGGGCCGGGAGACCCAGTACTTC. Its translation is CASSQVPRGRETQYF.

CDR3 nucleotide sequence: TGTGCCAGCAGCTATCTTGCGGAGTTTCGGAACACTGAAGCTTTCTTT. The encoded protein is CASSYLAEFRNTEAFF. This sequence joins TRBV5-4 and TRBJ1-1; D gene uncertain. V gave up 3 bases and J gave up 1 base, with 16 bases separating them. Germline V gene sequence: CDR1 SGHNT, CDR2 YYREEE (reference sequence). The CDR3 contains 16 residues.

This clone showed up just a few times. The chain uses TRBV27 and TRBJ2-3, with a possible D match to TRBD2 (5 bases). Germline CDR1 and CDR2: MNHEY and SMNVEV (reference sequence). The CDR3 runs to 16 residues. The V end lost 4 bases, the J end lost 4 bases, and 18 bases lay between the germline ends. CDR3 DNA sequence: TGTGCCAGCAGTTCTAGGACTCCCCTGCGGCCAGATACGCAGTATTTT. Protein: CASSSRTPLRPDTQYF.

As concerns this clone: This same CDR3 is encoded by further DNA sequences in the sample. The genes are TRBV6-5 and TRBJ2-3; 9 nucleotides match TRBD2. From germline, CDR1 is MNHEY and CDR2 SVGAGI. This CDR3 has 15 residues. V lost 4 bases to trimming and J lost 2 bases; unmatched junction nucleotides: 4. CDR3 nucleotides: TGTGCCAGCAGTTCCAGCGGGAGGTCCACAGATACGCAGTATTTT. It specifies CASSSSGRSTDTQYF.

This clone was seen more than once but under ten times. The J gene is TRBJ2-5, the V gene TRBV11-3; D is perhaps TRBD1 (6 bases). The ends were cut back, 2 bases at V and 7 bases at J, with 17 bases in the middle. This CDR3 is built from 15 residues. Germline CDR1 reads SGHNT; CDR2 reads YENEEA. The CDR3 region has the DNA TGTGCCAGCAGCTTACGCGGCCCTCGAGGGGGGACCCAGTACTTC. This sequence encodes CASSLRGPRGGTQYF. The whole variable domain, remainder taken from reference TRBV11-3 and TRBJ2-5, is EAGVVQSPRYKIIEKKQPVAFWCNPISGHNTLYWYLQNLGQGPELLIRYENEEAVDDSQLPKDRFSAERLKGVDSTLKIQPAELGDSAVYLCASSLRGPRGGTQYFGPGTRLLVL.

The chain uses TRBV29-1 and TRBJ1-1; D not resolved. Trimming stripped 0 bases from V and 2 bases from J, with 7 bases between. Germline CDR1 and CDR2: SQVTM and ANQGSEA. CDR3 length: 13 amino acids. CDR3 protein: CSVEEQINTEAFF. In nucleotides, the CDR3 is TGCAGCGTTGAAGAACAGATAAACACTGAAGCTTTCTTT.

J is TRBJ2-7 and V is TRBV15, with a tentative D call TRBD2 (6 bases). The CDR3 spans 16 residues. Looked up from germline, CDR1 is LNHNV and CDR2 is YYDKDF (reference sequence). Between the trimmed V and J ends, which lost 0 bases and 0 bases, there was a span of 12 bases. The CDR3 nucleotides read TGTGCCACCAGCAGAGATCTTAGCGGCTCCTCCTACGAGCAGTACTTC. It translates to CATSRDLSGSSYEQYF. Based on the CDR3 plus reference TRBV15 and TRBJ2-7, the full variable domain is DAMVIQNPRYQVTQFGKPVTLSCSQTLNHNVMYWYQQKSSQAPKLLFHYYDKDFNNEADTPDNFQSRRPNTSFCFLDIRSPGLGDTAMYLCATSRDLSGSSYEQYFGPGTRLTVT.

The chain uses TRBV15 and TRBJ2-3, with 7 bases fitting TRBD1. CDR3 length: 14 amino acids. Germline V gene lookup returns CDR1 LNHNV and CDR2 YYDKDF (reference sequence). With 8 bases clipped from V and 1 base from J, the junction kept 6 bases outside the gene matches. CDR3 region: CATRNRGGTDTQYF. The CDR3 DNA is TGTGCCACCCGAAACAGGGGCGGCACAGATACGCAGTATTTT. Looking up the rest from reference TRBV15 and TRBJ2-3 gives the full variable domain: DAMVIQNPRYQVTQFGKPVTLSCSQTLNHNVMYWYQQKSSQAPKLLFHYYDKDFNNEADTPDNFQSRRPNTSFCFLDIRSPGLGDTAMYLCATRNRGGTDTQYFGPGTRLTVL.

This chain's CDR3 is CASQGHGDTQYF. For the CDR3, the DNA is TGTGCCAGTCAGGGACATGGAGATACGCAGTATTTT. J is TRBJ2-3 and V is TRBV6-5, with D possibly being TRBD1 (6 bases). Trimming took 9 bases from V and 5 from J, leaving 12 bases between them. CDR3 length equals 12 residues. Per the germline V gene, CDR1 is MNHEY and CDR2 is SVGAGI.